The 31 T cell receptor beta chains listed next were all sequenced from one sample in a study of sequential checkpoint blockade in melanoma. Sequencing was performed with immunoSEQ multiplex PCR; in TCRdb, only in-frame clones are kept and a portion is missing. Of over 20,000 clones in the sample, roughly 80% are singletons; the top ten hold roughly 27%. This sample's treatment: randomized to nivolumab then ipilimumab (arm A) or the reverse (arm B). Sequenced material: CD8+ T cells sorted from blood (inferred from file names), taken from a patient given nivolumab and ipilimumab in sequence. These receptors originate from a human donor with melanoma.

This chain joins TRBV6-5 and TRBJ2-7; D possibly corresponds to TRBD2 (6 bases). The V and J ends lost 5 bases and 3 bases respectively, with 14 bases between them. The germline V gene has CDR1 MNHEY and CDR2 SVGAGI. The CDR3 has 14 residues. The CDR3 nucleotides read TGTGCCAGCAGTCCGGAGGGGACGCTCTACGAGCAGTACTTC. Residues: CASSPEGTLYEQYF.

The chain recombines TRBV6-4 with TRBJ1-5, with TRBD1 matching 7 bases. The CDR3 runs 13 residues. V gave up 8 bases and J gave up 3 bases; unmatched junction bases: 4. Germline-derived CDR1 and CDR2 are MRHNA and SNTAGT. The CDR3 nucleotides are TGTGCCAGCTCGAAGGGGGCCAATCAGCCCCAGCATTTT. Protein product: CASSKGANQPQHF.

The chain couples TRBV2 to TRBJ2-7, with 8 nucleotides matching TRBD1. The CDR3 has 13 residues. V trimming: 7 bases; J trimming: 3 bases; junction bases outside the gene matches: 5. Germline V CDR1 and CDR2: SNHLY, FYNNEI. CDR3 coding DNA: TGTGCCAGCATTCAGGGGGCTGGCTACGAGCAGTACTTC. Translation gives CASIQGAGYEQYF.

This sequence joins TRBV9 and TRBJ1-2; D ambiguous. The V and J ends lost 0 bases and 8 bases respectively, with 23 bases between them. The germline CDR1 and CDR2 sequences are SGDLS and YYNGEE. CDR3 length: 17 residues. Here the CDR3 DNA reads TGTGCCAGCAGCGTAGGTGGGAGTCTAAGGGCCCCGGGGGGCTACACCTTC. Its translation: CASSVGGSLRAPGGYTF.

This rearrangement joins TRBV4-1 to TRBJ1-2; no clear D. The CDR3 sequence is 12 residues long. Germline V gene sequence: CDR1 MGHRA, CDR2 YSYEKL. With 1 base removed from V and 13 bases from J, the gap between germline ends came to 13 bases. The CDR3 protein is CASSQARDSRTF. The CDR3 nucleotides are TGCGCCAGCAGCCAAGCGAGAGACTCCCGCACCTTC.

In its sample, this clone was seen once. The chain combines TRBV9 with TRBJ2-5, with 8 positions matching TRBD2. Germline CDR1 is SGDLS and CDR2 is YYNGEE. Trimming at V came to 4 bases and at J to 5 bases, leaving 7 bases not matched to a gene. There are 14 residues in the CDR3. The CDR3 bases are TGTGCCAGCAGCCCGCGCGGGGGGCCGGAGACCCAGTACTTC. Translation: CASSPRGGPETQYF. The full variable domain, in which reference TRBV9 and TRBJ2-5 provide the parts outside the CDR3, is DSGVTQTPKHLITATGQRVTLRCSPRSGDLSVYWYQQSLDQGLQFLIQYYNGEERAKGNILERFSAQQFPDLHSELNLSSLELGDSALYFCASSPRGGPETQYFGPGTRLLVL.

The V gene is TRBV4-3, the J gene TRBJ2-2, with D uncertain. Looked up from germline, CDR1 is LGHNA and CDR2 is YSLEER. Trimming took off 4 bases at V and 0 bases at J, with 3 bases between the two ends. There are 13 residues in the CDR3. The CDR3 nucleotides read TGCGCCAGCAGCCCCACGAACACCGGGGAGCTGTTTTTT. It codes for CASSPTNTGELFF.

The chain has TRBV5-6 and TRBJ2-5; D remains ambiguous. CDR3 length equals 14 residues. V shed 4 bases and J shed 5 bases, with 15 bases lying between them. Germline CDR1 reads SGHDT; CDR2 reads YYEEEE. The CDR3 region has the DNA TGTGCCAGCAGCCCTGGTTACGGGTTCGAGACCCAGTACTTC. Translating it yields CASSPGYGFETQYF.

The rearrangement uses TRBV5-1 and TRBJ2-3; the D gene is possibly TRBD2 (5 bases). The CDR3 loop spans 15 amino acids. V was clipped by 4 bases and J by 0 bases, with 12 bases between them. The germline CDR1 and CDR2 sequences are SGHRS and YFSETQ. DNA for the CDR3: TGCGCCAGCAGCCCGGAATGGACTAGCACAGATACGCAGTATTTT. The encoded protein is CASSPEWTSTDTQYF.

This clone was seen more than once but under ten times. The chain links TRBV10-3 to TRBJ2-1, with TRBD1 matching over 11 bases. Trimming cost V 0 bases and J 7 bases; bases outside gene matches: 8. Germline V lookup: CDR1 ENHRY, CDR2 SYGVKD. This CDR3 comprises 17 residues. The CDR3 bases are TGTGCCATCAGTGAGTCGGGGGACAGGGGGATAGGGAATGAGCAGTTCTTC. Encoded protein: CAISESGDRGIGNEQFF.

The CDR3 DNA reads TGTGCCAGCAGTCACCAGTCTAGCGGGAGTTACGAGCAGTACTTC. Translating gives CASSHQSSGSYEQYF. V usage is TRBV6-5 and J usage is TRBJ2-5; 10 bases map to TRBD2. The J call may be mistaken, given a closer DNA end match to TRBJ2-7. The CDR3 length is 15 residues. Germline-derived CDR1 and CDR2 are MNHEY and SVGAGI.

This chain uses TRBV11-3 with TRBJ2-2, with 9 bases matching TRBD1. With V trimmed by 6 bases and J by 6 bases, 8 bases remained unmatched. The CDR3 extends over 15 amino acids. The germline CDR1 and CDR2 sequences are SGHNT and YENEEA. The CDR3 reads CASSTGTGRPGELFF. CDR3 sequence (DNA): TGTGCCAGCAGTACCGGGACAGGGAGGCCCGGGGAGCTGTTTTTT.

This chain joins TRBV19 and TRBJ2-7; maybe TRBD1 (6 bases). The V end was cut by 5 bases, the J end by 0 bases, with 14 bases between. Germline CDR1 reads LNHDA; CDR2 reads SQIVND (reference sequence). The CDR3 is made up of 15 amino acids. In DNA form, the CDR3 reads TGTGCCAGTAGTTTCGGGACAATAAGCTCCTACGAGCAGTACTTC. As protein: CASSFGTISSYEQYF.

This clone has just one count. The chain recombines TRBV27 with TRBJ2-3, with 10 bases fitting TRBD1. The CDR3 has 17 amino acids. The trim removed 4 bases at V and 2 bases at J, leaving 9 bases unmatched. Germline V lookup: CDR1 MNHEY, CDR2 SMNVEV (reference sequence). This CDR3 reads CASSWTGTGAPTDTQYF. The CDR3 bases are TGTGCCAGCAGTTGGACCGGGACAGGGGCCCCCACAGATACGCAGTATTTT.

This chain links TRBV29-1 with TRBJ2-3; 7 bases match TRBD2. The CDR3 is made up of 13 amino acids. Trimming took 6 bases from V and 4 from J; bases not matched to a gene: 7. Germline CDR1 SQVTM, CDR2 ANQGSEA. This chain's CDR3 is CSVTSVKSDTQYF. In DNA form, the CDR3 reads TGCAGCGTCACTAGCGTTAAATCAGATACGCAGTATTTT.

This sequence joins TRBV7-2 and TRBJ1-1, with 7 bases matching TRBD1. This CDR3 has 13 amino acids. V lost 3 bases, J lost 6 bases, and 4 bases stayed unmatched. Germline V gene data show CDR1 as SGHTA and CDR2 as FQGNSA. In DNA, the CDR3 is TGTGCCAGCAGCTTTACAGGGGTTGCTGAAGCTTTCTTT. Its translation: CASSFTGVAEAFF.

The chain couples TRBV15 to TRBJ2-1; tentatively, D is TRBD2 (6 bases). With 8 bases removed from V and 0 bases from J, the gap between germline ends came to 14 bases. CDR1 is LNHNV, CDR2 YYDKDF, per germline (reference sequence). The CDR3 extends over 15 amino acids. The CDR3 DNA reads as TGTGCCACCGGCTCGGGACTCGCCTCCTACAATGAGCAGTTCTTC. This codes for CATGSGLASYNEQFF.

CDR3 DNA sequence: TGTGCCAGCAGCTGGAGGCAATCCATCCCCTACGAGCAGTACTTC. Amino acids: CASSWRQSIPYEQYF. V is TRBV5-6 and J is TRBJ2-7; weak D call: TRBD2 (5 bases). This CDR3 region has 15 residues. The germline gives CDR1 SGHDT, CDR2 YYEEEE. Trimming left V 3 bases short and J 2 bases short, with 15 bases between.

This chain links TRBV20-1 with TRBJ1-3, with D uncertain. The CDR3 is made up of 10 amino acids. Germline V gene sequence: CDR1 DFQATT, CDR2 SNEGSKA (reference sequence). V lost 5 bases, J lost 5 bases, and 4 bases lay in between. CDR3: CSAGRNTIYF. CDR3 nucleotides: TGCAGTGCTGGCAGAAACACCATATATTTT.

This CDR3 reads CASSPGKEQYF. The CDR3 DNA reads TGTGCCAGCAGTCCCGGGAAAGAGCAGTACTTC. The rearrangement uses TRBV6-6 and TRBJ2-7; D may be TRBD2 (5 bases). Germline V CDR1 and CDR2: MNHNY, SVGAGI (reference sequence). V shed 5 bases and J shed 7 bases, with 9 bases lying between them. This CDR3 is built from 11 residues.

The chain uses TRBV11-2 and TRBJ2-4; D possibly corresponds to TRBD1 (5 bases). Trimming cost V 1 base and J 8 bases, with 15 bases left between them. CDR3 length: 15 amino acids. The germline V gene has CDR1 SGHAT and CDR2 FQNNGV. The CDR3 region is CASSLGGRARDIQYF. For the CDR3, the DNA is TGTGCCAGCAGCTTAGGTGGCAGGGCTCGGGACATTCAGTACTTC.

This chain uses TRBV28 with TRBJ1-2; D may be TRBD1 (6 bases). Trimming cost V 6 bases and J 3 bases, with 17 bases left between them. The germline V gene encodes CDR1 MDHEN and CDR2 SYDVKM. This CDR3 has 15 amino acids. CDR3 amino acids: CASRSSGGAYYGYTF. DNA of the CDR3: TGTGCCAGCAGGTCGTCGGGGGGCGCCTACTATGGCTACACCTTC.

The chain combines TRBV27 with TRBJ2-5; D is possibly TRBD2 (5 bases). The closer fit of TRBJ2-7 to the DNA end suggests the J call may be wrong. The CDR3 spans 13 residues. Per the germline V gene, CDR1 is MNHEY and CDR2 is SMNVEV (reference sequence). CDR3 coding DNA: TGTGCCAGCACGGGGTTATTCCCCTACGAGCAGTACTTC. This sequence encodes CASTGLFPYEQYF.

The chain carries TRBV7-9 and TRBJ2-3; TRBD1 matches at 8 bases. The CDR3 has 15 residues. The V and J ends lost 4 bases and 2 bases, in that order; junction bases with no gene match: 5. Germline-derived CDR1 and CDR2 are SEHNR and FQNEAQ (reference sequence). As DNA, the CDR3 is TGTGCCAGCAGCTCGCGGGACAGGCTCACAGATACGCAGTATTTT. Translated: CASSSRDRLTDTQYF.

A remark on this clone: A read error may account for a junction end that differs from germline. V gene TRBV7-8 combines with J gene TRBJ2-1; D is possibly TRBD2 (6 bases). CDR1 and CDR2 from the germline V gene are SGHVS and FQNEAQ. The CDR3 loop spans 15 amino acids. This chain's CDR3 is CASSQDLAAGYEQFF. Here the CDR3 DNA reads TGCGCCAGCAGCCAAGACTTAGCGGCGGGCTATGAGCAGTTCTTC.

The chain employs TRBV4-3 and TRBJ2-7, with 7 positions matching TRBD2. The length of the CDR3 is 18 residues. Germline V gene lookup returns CDR1 LGHNA and CDR2 YSLEER. The junction had 14 bases not matched to a gene; V was cut back by 0 bases and J by 3 bases. The CDR3 coding sequence is TGCGCCAGCAGCCAAGATATCTATGAGTCGGGAGGAGTCTACGAGCAGTACTTC. Amino acids: CASSQDIYESGGVYEQYF.

The chain combines TRBV25-1 with TRBJ2-1; maybe TRBD2 (5 bases). V was clipped by 6 bases and J by 8 bases, with 23 bases between them. This CDR3 comprises 16 residues. Per germline, CDR1 MGHDK and CDR2 SYGVNS. The CDR3 coding sequence is TGTGCCAGCAGGAAGGCGGGCCAAGGGCTTCGAGATGAGCAGTTCTTC. Translation: CASRKAGQGLRDEQFF.

The rearrangement uses TRBV25-1 and TRBJ2-7; D is possibly TRBD2 (6 bases). This CDR3 has 18 residues. V was pared by 3 bases and J by 0 bases, with 21 bases between. Germline V lookup: CDR1 MGHDK, CDR2 SYGVNS. In nucleotides, the CDR3 is TGTGCCAGCAGTGATACCCGGGTGGAGGGCCAAAGCTCCTACGAGCAGTACTTC. It translates to CASSDTRVEGQSSYEQYF.

The count of this clone is one. The V and J genes are TRBV2 and TRBJ2-5, with 11 bases identical to TRBD2. CDR3 length: 17 residues. The ends lost 0 bases at V and 5 bases at J; junction bases unmatched: 8. Germline loops: CDR1 SNHLY, CDR2 FYNNEI. The chain's CDR3 is CASSEAIAGGPEETQYF. CDR3 nucleotide sequence: TGTGCCAGCAGTGAAGCGATAGCGGGAGGGCCTGAGGAGACCCAGTACTTC.

Sample share makes this clone medium-sized. J is TRBJ1-4 and V is TRBV9; no reliable D call. The CDR3 has 14 amino acids. Germline-derived CDR1 and CDR2 are SGDLS and YYNGEE. V was shortened by 3 bases and J by 7 bases, with 13 bases between the two germline ends. The CDR3 nucleotides read TGTGCCAGCAGCGGCAAAGCCAGGCGTGAAAAACTGTTTTTT. Its protein is CASSGKARREKLFF.

V gene TRBV7-8 combines with J gene TRBJ2-2; 11 bases fit TRBD2. The CDR3 is 15 residues long. From germline, CDR1 is SGHVS and CDR2 FQNEAQ. V lost 5 bases to trimming and J lost 4 bases; unmatched junction nucleotides: 3. DNA of the CDR3: TGTGCCAGCAGCCAAGGACTAGCGGGCACCGGGGAGCTGTTTTTT. This sequence encodes CASSQGLAGTGELFF.